This T cell receptor (beta chain) was captured by sequencing in a study of shared clonotypes between healthy human individuals. Study-wide points: Even with large depth, rarefaction showed that sorted-subset sequencing was incomplete. For naive CD4 cells, roughly 5% of clonotypes were shared across a handful of donors. Against clonotypes common to all four donors, non-shared ones had lower generation probabilities.

A note on this clone: The antigen is not known.

Germline CDR1 SGHRS, CDR2 YFSETQ. This CDR3 comprises 14 residues. The V gene lost 1 base and the J gene lost 6 bases, with 13 bases spanning the gap. Execution of the assay was at deep level. Produced via immunoSEQ multiplex PCR; TCRdb's table is partial and in-frame only. This sample yields about 1.1 million clones, of which about 84% are seen a single time; roughly 0.56% belongs to the top ten. What was sequenced was memory CD4+ T cells from PBMCs. As for subset: CD45RA-negative fraction. The TCR comes from a man younger than 35 in good health. Some clones in this sample may be carry-over from other donors' samples. The J gene is TRBJ1-1, the V gene TRBV5-1; D is possibly TRBD1 (6 bases). The CDR3 region has the DNA TGCGCCAGCAGCTTGATTCACGGACAGTCTGAAGCTTTCTTT. Translation gives CASSLIHGQSEAFF.